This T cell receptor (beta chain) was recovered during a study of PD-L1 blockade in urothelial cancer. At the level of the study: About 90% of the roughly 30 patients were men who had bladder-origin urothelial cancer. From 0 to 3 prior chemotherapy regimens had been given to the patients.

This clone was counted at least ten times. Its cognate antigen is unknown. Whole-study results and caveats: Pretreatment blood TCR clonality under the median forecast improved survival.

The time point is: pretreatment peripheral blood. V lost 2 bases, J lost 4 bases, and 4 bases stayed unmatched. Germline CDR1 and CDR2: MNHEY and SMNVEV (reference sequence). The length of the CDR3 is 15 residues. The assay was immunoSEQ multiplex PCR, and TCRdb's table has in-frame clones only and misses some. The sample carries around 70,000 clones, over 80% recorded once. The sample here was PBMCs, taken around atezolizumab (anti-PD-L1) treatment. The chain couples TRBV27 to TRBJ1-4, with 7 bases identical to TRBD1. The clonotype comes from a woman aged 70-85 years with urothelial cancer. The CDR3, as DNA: TGTGCCAGCAGTTTAGGACAGGCCAATAATGAAAAACTGTTTTTT. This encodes CASSLGQANNEKLFF.